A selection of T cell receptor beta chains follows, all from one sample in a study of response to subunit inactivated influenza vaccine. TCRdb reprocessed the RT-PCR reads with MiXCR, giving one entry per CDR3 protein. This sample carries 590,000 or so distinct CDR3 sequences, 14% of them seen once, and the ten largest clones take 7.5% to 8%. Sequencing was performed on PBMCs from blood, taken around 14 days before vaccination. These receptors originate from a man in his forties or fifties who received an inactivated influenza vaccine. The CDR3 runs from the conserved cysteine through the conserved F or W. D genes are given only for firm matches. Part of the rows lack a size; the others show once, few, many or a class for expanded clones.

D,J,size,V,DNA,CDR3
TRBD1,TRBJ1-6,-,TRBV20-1,TGCAGTGCTAGATCAGGGGGGTCCTATAATTCACCCCTCCACTTT,CSARSGGSYNSPLHF
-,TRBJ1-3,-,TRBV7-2,TGTGCCAGCAGCTTATACGGAAACTCTGGAAACACCATATATTTT,CASSLYGNSGNTIYF
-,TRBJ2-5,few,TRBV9,TGTGCCAGCAGCGTAGGCGGGTATCAAGAGACCCAGTACTTC,CASSVGGYQETQYF
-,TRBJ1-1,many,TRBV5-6,TGTGCCAGCAGCTTGGTGGTCGGTGAAGCTTTCTTT,CASSLVVGEAFF
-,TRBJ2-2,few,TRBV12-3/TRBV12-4,TGTGCCAGCAGTTTTACTAGCCTGGGGGCACGGACCGGGGAGCTGTTTTTT,CASSFTSLGARTGELFF
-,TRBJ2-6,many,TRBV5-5,TGTGCCAGCAGCCGGGTGTCTGGGGCCAACGTCCTGACTTTC,CASSRVSGANVLTF
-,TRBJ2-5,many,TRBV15,TGTGCCACCAGCAGAGATATTGGGGTGCGTACCCGACAAGAGACCCAGTACTTC,CATSRDIGVRTRQETQYF
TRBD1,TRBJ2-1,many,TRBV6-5,TGTGCCAGCAGTTACTCGTGGACAGGTAATAATGAGCAGTTCTTC,CASSYSWTGNNEQFF
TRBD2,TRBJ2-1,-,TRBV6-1,TGTGCCAGTAGGACTAGCGGGGGTCACAATGAGCAGTTCTTC,CASRTSGGHNEQFF
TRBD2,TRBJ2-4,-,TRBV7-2,TGTGCCAGCAGCCCCAGGGCGTCCAGCGGGAGGAACATTCAGTACTTC,CASSPRASSGRNIQYF
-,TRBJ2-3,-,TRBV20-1,TGCAGTGCTCTACCGGACGTGGGCCAATCGCAGTATTTT,CSALPDVGQSQYF
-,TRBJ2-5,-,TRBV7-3,TGTGCCAGCAGCCCCTCCGGGGGGCCCCAGACCCAGTACTTC,CASSPSGGPQTQYF
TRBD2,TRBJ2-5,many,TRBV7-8,TGTGCCAGCAGCCTCGGACTAGCGGGACAGACCCAGTACTTC,CASSLGLAGQTQYF
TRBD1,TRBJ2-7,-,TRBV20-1,TGCAGTGCTAGTGGGGACACAGGGGGCTACGAGCAGTACTTC,CSASGDTGGYEQYF
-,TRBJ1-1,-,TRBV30,TGTGCCTGGAGTACCACCGCCTGGAGTAACACTGAAGCTTTCTTT,CAWSTTAWSNTEAFF
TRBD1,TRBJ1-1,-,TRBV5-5,TGTGCCATGGGCCCCGGGGACAGGGATGAAGCTTTCTTT,CAMGPGDRDEAFF
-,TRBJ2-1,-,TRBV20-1,TGCAGTGCCGACCCGGCTGGGTCGGGTCGCTCCTACAATGAGCAGTTCTTC,CSADPAGSGRSYNEQFF
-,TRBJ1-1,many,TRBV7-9,TGTGCCAGCAGCTTAGCGCCGGACACTGAAGCTTTCTTT,CASSLAPDTEAFF
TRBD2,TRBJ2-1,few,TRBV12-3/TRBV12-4,TGTGCCAGCAGGGGGACTAGCGTGTACAATGAGCAGTTCTTC,CASRGTSVYNEQFF
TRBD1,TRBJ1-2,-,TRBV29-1,TGCAGCGTTCGACAAGGGACAGGGGGTCATGGCTACACCTTC,CSVRQGTGGHGYTF
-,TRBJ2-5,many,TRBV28,TGTGCCAGCAGTTTAGCGGGCCGCCGGGAGACCCAGTACTTC,CASSLAGRRETQYF
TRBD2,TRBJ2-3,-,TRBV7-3,TGTGCCAGCAGTCCCGGGACTAGCGGGAGAATTGGTACGCAGTATTTT,CASSPGTSGRIGTQYF
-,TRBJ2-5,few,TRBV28,TGTGCCAGCAGTTTGCCTAGCGTAGAGACCCAGTACTTC,CASSLPSVETQYF
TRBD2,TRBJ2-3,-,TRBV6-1,TGTGCCAGCAGCCTAGAGCGGGGACTTAACACAGATACGCAGTATTTT,CASSLERGLNTDTQYF
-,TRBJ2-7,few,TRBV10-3,TGTGCCATCAGGGGACTTTCAACCTACGAGCAGTACTTC,CAIRGLSTYEQYF
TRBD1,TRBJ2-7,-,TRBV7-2,TGTGCCAGCAGCTTGGCGGGGGGACAGGGGTCCCACGAGCAGTACTTC,CASSLAGGQGSHEQYF
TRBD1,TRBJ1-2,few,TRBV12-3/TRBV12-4,TGTGCCAGCATGAGGCCAGGGACAGGGGGTGGCTACACCTTC,CASMRPGTGGGYTF
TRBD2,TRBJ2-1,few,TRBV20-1,TGCAGTGCTAGAGAAAGCGGGAGGGCCGAGCAGTTCTTC,CSARESGRAEQFF
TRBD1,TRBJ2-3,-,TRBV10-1,TGCGCCAGCAGTGAGTCCTATGGAGGGACAGGGGGCACAGATACGCAGTATTTT,CASSESYGGTGGTDTQYF